This T cell receptor beta chain appears in the sequencing data of a study of regulatory T cells in long-lasting Graves disease. The ends lost 4 bases at V and 7 bases at J; junction bases unmatched: 13. The CDR3 has 14 amino acids. CDR1 is DFQATT and CDR2 is SNEGSKA in the germline V gene (reference sequence). Relying on iRepertoire HTBI primers and Arm-PCR of CDR3 regions, the team built TCR beta libraries. Using its own MiXCR run on the multiplex PCR reads, TCRdb lists one record per CDR3 protein. This sample has over 500,000 distinct CDR3 sequences; 15% to 20% occur once, and the top ten carry more than 15%. This sample's time point: newly diagnosed GD, antithyroid drugs for less than 3 months. Following extraction of RNA from PBMCs, that RNA was used to make the TCR library. This clonotype was found many times. The sample was also reused in another study, on T cells in Graves' hyperthyroidism and ophthalmopathy.

The source material was peripheral blood mononuclear cells (PBMCs), sampled at new diagnosis, from a patient treated with antithyroid drugs. The TCR originated in a woman aged 30 to 39 with Graves disease. This chain connects TRBV20-1 to TRBJ2-7; 7 positions agree with TRBD2. The CDR3 bases are TGCAGTGCTATCGCGGGAGTTGCGCGTCGTGAGCAGTACTTC. Translated: CSAIAGVARREQYF.